This TCR beta chain was documented in a study of blood T cells in healthy people across ages. Study outcomes and limitations: In older individuals, TCR beta diversity per million T cells was lower, falling roughly linearly with age. It was not possible, with unsorted PBMCs, to conclusively compare naive and antigen-experienced cells. There were more naive CD4+ cells and higher diversity in long-lived donors than in aged donors.

Notes on this clonotype: Antigen: not known.

CDR1 is DFQATT and CDR2 is SNEGSKA in the germline V gene (reference sequence). The V gene lost 0 bases and the J gene lost 5 bases, with 16 bases spanning the gap. The CDR3 consists of 15 residues. Using a J-beta primer mix together with a sample-barcoded 5' primer, a second PCR was run for roughly 6 to 12 cycles. A 12-random-nucleotide template-switch adaptor tagged each cDNA molecule. In TCRdb, the 5' RACE reads were re-called with MiXCR into one record per CDR3 protein. The table has around 1.1 million distinct CDR3 sequences, roughly two fifths seen once. The chain carries TRBV20-1 and TRBJ1-1; D might be TRBD1 (6 bases). The sequence came from a man between 18 and 35 years old in good health. The material sequenced was blood. As DNA, the CDR3 is TGCAGTGCTAGAGATCCTGGGGGGCTGGGGACTGAAGCTTTCTTT. Its translation is CSARDPGGLGTEAFF.